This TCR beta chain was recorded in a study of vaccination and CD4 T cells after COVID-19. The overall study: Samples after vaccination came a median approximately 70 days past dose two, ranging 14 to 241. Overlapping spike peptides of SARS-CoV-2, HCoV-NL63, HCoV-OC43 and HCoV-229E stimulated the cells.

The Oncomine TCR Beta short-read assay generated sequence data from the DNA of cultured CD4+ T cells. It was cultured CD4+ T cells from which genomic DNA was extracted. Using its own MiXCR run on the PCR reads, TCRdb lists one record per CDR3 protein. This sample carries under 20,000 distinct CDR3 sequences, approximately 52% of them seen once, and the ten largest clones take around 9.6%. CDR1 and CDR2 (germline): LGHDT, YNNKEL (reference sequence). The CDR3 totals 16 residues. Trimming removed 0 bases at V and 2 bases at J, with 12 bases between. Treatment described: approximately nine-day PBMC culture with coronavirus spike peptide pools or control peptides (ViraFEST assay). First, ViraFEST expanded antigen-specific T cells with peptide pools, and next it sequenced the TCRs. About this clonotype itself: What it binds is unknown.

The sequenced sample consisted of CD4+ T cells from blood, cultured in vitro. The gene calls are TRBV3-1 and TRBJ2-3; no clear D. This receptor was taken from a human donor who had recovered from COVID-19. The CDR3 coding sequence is TGTGCCAGCAGCCAAGATCGACCAAGCCACACAGATACGCAGTATTTT. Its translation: CASSQDRPSHTDTQYF.